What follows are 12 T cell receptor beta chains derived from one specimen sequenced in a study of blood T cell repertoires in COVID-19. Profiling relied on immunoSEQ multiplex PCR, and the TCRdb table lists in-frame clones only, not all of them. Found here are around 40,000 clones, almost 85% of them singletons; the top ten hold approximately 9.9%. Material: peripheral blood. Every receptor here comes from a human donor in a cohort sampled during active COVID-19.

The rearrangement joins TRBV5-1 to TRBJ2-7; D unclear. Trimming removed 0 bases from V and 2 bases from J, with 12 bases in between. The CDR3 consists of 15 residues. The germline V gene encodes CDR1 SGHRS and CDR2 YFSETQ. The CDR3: CASSLGTVNPYEQYF. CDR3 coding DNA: TGCGCCAGCAGCTTGGGTACAGTGAACCCCTACGAGCAGTACTTC. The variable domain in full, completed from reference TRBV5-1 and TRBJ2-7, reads KAGVTQTPRYLIKTRGQQVTLSCSPISGHRSVSWYQQTPGQGLQFLFEYFSETQRNKGNFPGRFSGRQFSNSRSEMNVSTLELGDSALYLCASSLGTVNPYEQYFGPGTRLTVT.

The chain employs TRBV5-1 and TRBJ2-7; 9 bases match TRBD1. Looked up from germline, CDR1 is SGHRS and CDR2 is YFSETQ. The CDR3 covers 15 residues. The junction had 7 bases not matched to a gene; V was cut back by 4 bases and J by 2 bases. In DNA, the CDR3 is TGCGCCAGCAGCCCCGGGACAGGGTTTACCTACGAGCAGTACTTC. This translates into CASSPGTGFTYEQYF.

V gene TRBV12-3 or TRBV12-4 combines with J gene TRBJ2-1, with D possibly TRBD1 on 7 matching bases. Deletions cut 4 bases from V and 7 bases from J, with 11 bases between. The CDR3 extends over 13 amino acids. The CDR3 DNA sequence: TGTGCCAGCAGTTCGACAGGGAGGAATGAGCAGTTCTTC. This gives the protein CASSSTGRNEQFF.

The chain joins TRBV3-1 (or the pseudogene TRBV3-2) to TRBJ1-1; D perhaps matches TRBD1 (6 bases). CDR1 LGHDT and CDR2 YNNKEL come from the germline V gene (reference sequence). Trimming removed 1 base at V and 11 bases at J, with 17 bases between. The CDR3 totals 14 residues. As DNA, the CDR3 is TGTGCCAGCAGCCAAGCACTCTTCTATAGGGGGGCTTTCTTT. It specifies CASSQALFYRGAFF.

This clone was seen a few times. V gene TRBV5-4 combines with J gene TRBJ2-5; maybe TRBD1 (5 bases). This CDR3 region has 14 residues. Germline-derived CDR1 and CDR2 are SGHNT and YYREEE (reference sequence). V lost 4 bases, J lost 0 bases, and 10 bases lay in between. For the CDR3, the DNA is TGTGCCAGCAGCGTCCCAGGGAACCAAGAGACCCAGTACTTC. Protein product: CASSVPGNQETQYF.

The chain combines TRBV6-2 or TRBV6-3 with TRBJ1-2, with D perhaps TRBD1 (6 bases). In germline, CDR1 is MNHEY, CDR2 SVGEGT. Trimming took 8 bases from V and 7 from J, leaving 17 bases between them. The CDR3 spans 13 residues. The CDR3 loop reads CASGRWGGTGYTF. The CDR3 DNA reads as TGTGCCAGCGGCCGGTGGGGGGGCACTGGCTACACCTTC.

The DNA for the CDR3 is TGTGCCAGCAGCTTGAGTGTAAGGGGCACTGAAGCTTTCTTT. It is translated as CASSLSVRGTEAFF. V is TRBV5-6 and J is TRBJ1-1, with D possibly matching TRBD1 (5 bases). The germline V gene encodes CDR1 SGHDT and CDR2 YYEEEE. V was pared by 1 base and J by 4 bases, with 11 bases between. CDR3 length: 14 amino acids. Looking up the rest from reference TRBV5-6 and TRBJ1-1 gives the full variable domain: DAGVTQSPTHLIKTRGQQVTLRCSPKSGHDTVSWYQQALGQGPQFIFQYYEEEERQRGNFPDRFSGHQFPNYSSELNVNALLLGDSALYLCASSLSVRGTEAFFGQGTRLTVV.

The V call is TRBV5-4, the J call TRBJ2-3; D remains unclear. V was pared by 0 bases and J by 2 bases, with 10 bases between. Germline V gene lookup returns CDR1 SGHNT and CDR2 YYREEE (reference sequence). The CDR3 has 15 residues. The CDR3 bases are TGTGCCAGCAGCTTGGGGAAGCGATACACAGATACGCAGTATTTT. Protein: CASSLGKRYTDTQYF.

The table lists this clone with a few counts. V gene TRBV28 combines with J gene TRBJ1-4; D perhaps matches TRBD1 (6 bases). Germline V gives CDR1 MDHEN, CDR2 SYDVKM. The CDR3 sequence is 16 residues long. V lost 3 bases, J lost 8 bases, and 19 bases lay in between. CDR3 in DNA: TGTGCCAGCAGTTTTTATGGCAGGGGTTCAGGAGAAAAACTGTTTTTT. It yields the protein CASSFYGRGSGEKLFF. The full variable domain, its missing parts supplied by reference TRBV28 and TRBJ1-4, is DVKVTQSSRYLVKRTGEKVFLECVQDMDHENMFWYRQDPGLGLRLIYFSYDVKMKEKGDIPEGYSVSREKKERFSLILESASTNQTSMYLCASSFYGRGSGEKLFFGSGTQLSVL.

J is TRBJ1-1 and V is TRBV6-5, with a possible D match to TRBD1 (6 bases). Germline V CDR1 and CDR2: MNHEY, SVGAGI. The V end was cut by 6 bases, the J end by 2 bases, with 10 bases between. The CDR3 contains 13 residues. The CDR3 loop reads CASRRGTNTEAFF. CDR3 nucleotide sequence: TGTGCCAGCAGAAGGGGGACAAACACTGAAGCTTTCTTT.

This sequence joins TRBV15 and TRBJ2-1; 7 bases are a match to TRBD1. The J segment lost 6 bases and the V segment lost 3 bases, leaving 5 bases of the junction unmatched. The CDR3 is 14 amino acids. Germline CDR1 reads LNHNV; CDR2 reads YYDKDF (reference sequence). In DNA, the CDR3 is TGTGCCACCAGCAGCCCCCGGGACAGCAATGAGCAGTTCTTC. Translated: CATSSPRDSNEQFF.

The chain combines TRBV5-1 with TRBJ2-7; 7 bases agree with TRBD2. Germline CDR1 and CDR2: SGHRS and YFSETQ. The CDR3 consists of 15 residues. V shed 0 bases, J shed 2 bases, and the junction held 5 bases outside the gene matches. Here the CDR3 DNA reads TGCGCCAGCAGCTTGGCGGCTAGCGGAACCTACGAGCAGTACTTC. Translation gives CASSLAASGTYEQYF. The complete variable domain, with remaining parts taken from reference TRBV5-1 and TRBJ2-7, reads KAGVTQTPRYLIKTRGQQVTLSCSPISGHRSVSWYQQTPGQGLQFLFEYFSETQRNKGNFPGRFSGRQFSNSRSEMNVSTLELGDSALYLCASSLAASGTYEQYFGPGTRLTVT.